Following are 20 T cell receptor beta chains from one sample sequenced in a study of cytomegalovirus exposure and HLA in healthy donors. Researchers ran the PCR with 60 Vbeta and 13 Jbeta primers. Only in-frame clones appear in the TCRdb table, and some are missing; sequencing was by immunoSEQ multiplex PCR. Of about 180,000 clones listed, roughly 82% are singletons. The specimen was PBMCs. These receptors came from a man aged 35-49 years in good health and CMV-seronegative.

This clone was detected a few times. The chain recombines TRBV6-1 with TRBJ2-5, with TRBD1 identical over 7 bases. Germline V gene sequence: CDR1 MNHNS, CDR2 SASEGT. V dropped 6 bases and J dropped 2; count of bases not matched to a gene: 3. The CDR3 loop spans 13 amino acids. Here the CDR3 reads CASSLGQQETQYF. CDR3 sequence (DNA): TGTGCCAGCAGCCTGGGACAGCAAGAGACCCAGTACTTC.

This clone appeared a few times. J is TRBJ2-1 and V is TRBV6-1; 7 bases match TRBD2. Germline-derived CDR1 and CDR2 are MNHNS and SASEGT. The CDR3 has 13 residues. V was clipped by 8 bases and J by 2 bases; unmatched bases: 3. The CDR3 region is CASQSGTYNEQFF. In DNA form, the CDR3 reads TGTGCCAGCCAAAGCGGGACCTACAATGAGCAGTTCTTC.

V and J are TRBV6-1 and TRBJ1-2; TRBD1 matches 9 bases. The V gene's germline CDR1 is MNHNS and CDR2 SASEGT. The CDR3 is 15 residues long. J was trimmed by 7 bases and V by 3 bases; bases with no gene match: 9. The CDR3 nucleotides are TGTGCCAGCAGTGAGGGTGGACAGGGGAGAAGTGGCTACACCTTC. It codes for CASSEGGQGRSGYTF.

The CDR3 here is CSAVRDSSLNTEAFF. CDR3 in DNA: TGCAGCGCCGTTCGGGACAGCTCCTTGAACACTGAAGCTTTCTTT. The V and J genes are TRBV29-1 and TRBJ1-1; 7 positions match TRBD1. CDR1 and CDR2 from the germline V gene are SQVTM and ANQGSEA. Germline trimming cut 7 bases from V and 0 bases from J; bases unmatched to any gene: 11. The CDR3 has 15 amino acids. Full variable domain (missing parts from reference TRBV29-1 and TRBJ1-1): SAVISQKPSRDICQRGTSLTIQCQVDSQVTMMFWYRQQPGQSLTLIATANQGSEATYESGFVIDKFPISRPNLTFSTLTVSNMSPEDSSIYLCSAVRDSSLNTEAFFGQGTRLTVV.

The J gene is TRBJ2-1, the V gene TRBV18; 9 bases map to TRBD1. V shed 2 bases and J 4 bases; nucleotides not matched to a gene: 3. Germline CDR1 KGHSH, CDR2 LQKENI. CDR3 size: 15 residues. The CDR3 region is CASSPRTGAYNEQFF. CDR3 bases: TGTGCCAGCTCACCAAGGACAGGGGCGTACAATGAGCAGTTCTTC.

The rearrangement links TRBV7-3 to TRBJ1-1; TRBD1 matches at 10 bases. CDR3 length: 13 amino acids. V dropped 5 bases and J dropped 5; count of bases not matched to a gene: 2. The germline V gene encodes CDR1 SGHTA and CDR2 FQGTGA. The CDR3 DNA follows: TGTGCCAGCAGCAGGACAGGGGGTACTGAAGCTTTCTTT. Translation gives CASSRTGGTEAFF.

The rearrangement uses TRBV28 and TRBJ1-2; perhaps TRBD1 as D (6 bases). The V and J ends lost 5 bases and 4 bases respectively, with 14 bases between them. This CDR3 spans 14 amino acids. Germline loops: CDR1 MDHEN, CDR2 SYDVKM. CDR3 protein: CASSITDSLYGYTF. The DNA for the CDR3 is TGTGCCAGCAGTATAACGGACAGTCTCTATGGCTACACCTTC.

The chain couples TRBV6-5 to TRBJ2-1; D is possibly TRBD2 (5 bases). The CDR3 length is 15 residues. Germline V gene lookup returns CDR1 MNHEY and CDR2 SVGAGI. With 4 bases removed from V and 1 base from J, the gap between germline ends came to 11 bases. The DNA of the CDR3 is TGTGCCAGCAGTTTTACGCTAGCTTCCTACAATGAGCAGTTCTTC. Protein product: CASSFTLASYNEQFF.

The chain couples TRBV6-1 to TRBJ2-7; the D gene is possibly TRBD1 (6 bases). Germline CDR1 and CDR2: MNHNS and SASEGT. V dropped 6 bases and J dropped 2 bases, with 14 bases sitting between them. The CDR3 loop spans 14 amino acids. The chain's CDR3 is CASRQTTGPYEQYF. The DNA for the CDR3 is TGTGCCAGCAGACAAACGACAGGCCCCTACGAGCAGTACTTC.

The chain uses TRBV6-6 and TRBJ1-4; maybe TRBD1 (6 bases). This CDR3 spans 15 amino acids. Per germline, CDR1 MNHNY and CDR2 SVGAGI (reference sequence). The V and J ends lost 6 bases and 0 bases respectively, with 11 bases between them. CDR3 protein: CASREQGTTNEKLFF. The CDR3 DNA reads as TGTGCCAGCAGAGAACAGGGTACAACTAATGAAAAACTGTTTTTT.

The chain combines TRBV10-3 with TRBJ2-5; D not certain. Germline V gene lookup returns CDR1 ENHRY and CDR2 SYGVKD. V lost 0 bases and J lost 5, with 10 bases in between. The CDR3 sequence is 14 residues long. DNA of the CDR3: TGTGCCATCAGTGAGTCGGAGCCTGGGGAGACCCAGTACTTC. Translating it yields CAISESEPGETQYF.

The V and J genes are TRBV19 and TRBJ1-1; D gene uncertain. CDR1 LNHDA and CDR2 SQIVND come from the germline V gene (reference sequence). V lost 5 bases and J lost 1, with 8 bases in between. This CDR3 has 13 amino acids. DNA for the CDR3: TGTGCCAGTAGTCCCGGGGAGAACACTGAAGCTTTCTTT. It yields the protein CASSPGENTEAFF.

The table lists this clone with a count of one. The chain uses TRBV7-2 and TRBJ1-1; perhaps TRBD1 as D (5 bases). The germline V and J ends were trimmed by 5 bases and 0 bases, with 7 bases remaining between them. Germline loops: CDR1 SGHTA, CDR2 FQGNSA. This CDR3 comprises 13 residues. CDR3 sequence (DNA): TGTGCCAGCAGCCAGGACATGAACACTGAAGCTTTCTTT. It is translated as CASSQDMNTEAFF.

V and J are TRBV28 and TRBJ2-7; the match to TRBD1 covers 10 bases. The CDR3 has 15 amino acids. CDR1 is MDHEN, CDR2 SYDVKM, per germline. With 6 bases clipped from V and 1 base from J, the junction kept 6 bases outside the gene matches. The CDR3 is CASRSDRGASYEQYF. The CDR3 DNA follows: TGTGCCAGCAGATCGGACAGGGGGGCGTCCTACGAGCAGTACTTC.

CDR3: CSARESYEQYF. DNA of the CDR3: TGCAGTGCTAGAGAGAGCTACGAGCAGTACTTC. The V call is TRBV20-1, the J call TRBJ2-7; no reliable D call. The CDR3 extends over 11 amino acids. The V gene lost 0 bases and the J gene lost 3 bases, with 3 bases spanning the gap. Germline assignment: CDR1 DFQATT and CDR2 SNEGSKA (reference sequence).

There are a few counts of this clone. The chain recombines TRBV5-4 with TRBJ2-3, with 9 bases aligning to TRBD2. The CDR3 extends over 17 amino acids. Looked up from germline, CDR1 is SGHNT and CDR2 is YYREEE (reference sequence). The trim removed 0 bases at V and 2 bases at J, leaving 7 bases unmatched. This CDR3 is CASSLGGRAVATDTQYF. DNA of the CDR3: TGTGCCAGCAGCTTGGGCGGGAGGGCCGTTGCCACAGATACGCAGTATTTT. The entire variable domain, with the rest obtained from reference TRBV5-4 and TRBJ2-3, is as follows: ETGVTQSPTHLIKTRGQQVTLRCSSQSGHNTVSWYQQALGQGPQFIFQYYREEENGRGNFPPRFSGLQFPNYSSELNVNALELDDSALYLCASSLGGRAVATDTQYFGPGTRLTVL.

The chain is built from TRBV9 and TRBJ2-5, with 8 bases that match TRBD1. Germline V gene data show CDR1 as SGDLS and CDR2 as YYNGEE. V shed 4 bases, J shed 4 bases, and the junction held 6 bases outside the gene matches. This CDR3 is built from 14 residues. CDR3 bases: TGTGCCAGCAGCTCCCTGGACAGGGCAGAGACCCAGTACTTC. It codes for CASSSLDRAETQYF.

This chain joins TRBV27 and TRBJ2-1; 7 nucleotides align to TRBD2. Germline-derived CDR1 and CDR2 are MNHEY and SMNVEV (reference sequence). V trimming: 5 bases; J trimming: 7 bases; junction bases outside the gene matches: 2. The CDR3 runs to 12 residues. The CDR3 DNA sequence: TGTGCCAGCAGTCGTAGCGGGAATGAGCAGTTCTTC. Translating it yields CASSRSGNEQFF.

This sequence joins TRBV29-1 and TRBJ2-3, with 9 bases aligning to TRBD2. V lost 4 bases to trimming and J lost 3 bases; unmatched junction nucleotides: 11. This CDR3 region has 16 residues. Germline V gene data show CDR1 as SQVTM and CDR2 as ANQGSEA. CDR3 nucleotide sequence: TGCAGCGTTGGCCACACTATCGCGGGGGGGACAGATACGCAGTATTTT. Translation gives CSVGHTIAGGTDTQYF.

The chain is built from TRBV7-2 and TRBJ2-1; the match to TRBD2 covers 10 bases. With 6 bases clipped from V and 3 bases from J, the junction kept 5 bases outside the gene matches. The CDR3 covers 15 residues. Looked up from germline, CDR1 is SGHTA and CDR2 is FQGNSA. CDR3 sequence (DNA): TGTGCCAGCAGGAGAGCGGGGGGGCTCTACAATGAGCAGTTCTTC. Its protein product is CASRRAGGLYNEQFF.